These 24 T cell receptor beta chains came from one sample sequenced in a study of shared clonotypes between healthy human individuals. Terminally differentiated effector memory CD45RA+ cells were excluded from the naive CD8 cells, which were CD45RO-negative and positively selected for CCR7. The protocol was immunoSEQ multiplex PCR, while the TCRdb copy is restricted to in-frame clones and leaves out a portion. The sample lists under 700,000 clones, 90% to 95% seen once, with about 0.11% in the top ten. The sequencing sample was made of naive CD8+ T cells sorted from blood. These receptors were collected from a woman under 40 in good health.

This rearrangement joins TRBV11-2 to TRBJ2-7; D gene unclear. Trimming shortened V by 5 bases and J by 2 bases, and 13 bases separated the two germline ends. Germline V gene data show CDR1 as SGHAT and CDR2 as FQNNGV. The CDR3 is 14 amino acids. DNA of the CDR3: TGTGCCAGCAGCCCCACTGGGGTTACCTACGAGCAGTACTTC. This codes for CASSPTGVTYEQYF.

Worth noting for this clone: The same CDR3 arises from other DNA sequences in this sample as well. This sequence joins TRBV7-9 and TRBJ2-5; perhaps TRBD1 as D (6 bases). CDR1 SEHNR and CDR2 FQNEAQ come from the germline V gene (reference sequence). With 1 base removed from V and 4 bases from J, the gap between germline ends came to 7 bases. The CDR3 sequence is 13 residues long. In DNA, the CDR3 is TGTGCCAGCAGCTTAGGGGGGCCAGAGACCCAGTACTTC. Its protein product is CASSLGGPETQYF.

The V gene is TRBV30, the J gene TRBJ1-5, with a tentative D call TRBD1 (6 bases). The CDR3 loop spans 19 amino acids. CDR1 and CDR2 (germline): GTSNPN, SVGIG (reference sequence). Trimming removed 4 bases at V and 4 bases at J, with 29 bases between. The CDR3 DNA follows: TGTGCCTGGATCTGCAAGACAAGGGGGGAGCTTGTTGGAAATCAGCCCCAGCATTTT. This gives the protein CAWICKTRGELVGNQPQHF.

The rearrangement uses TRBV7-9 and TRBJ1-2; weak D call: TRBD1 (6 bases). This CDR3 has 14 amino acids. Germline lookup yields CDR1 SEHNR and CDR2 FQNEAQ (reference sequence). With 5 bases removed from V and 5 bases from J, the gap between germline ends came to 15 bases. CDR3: CASSPGWGPYGYTF. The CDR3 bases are TGTGCCAGCAGCCCCGGTTGGGGGCCTTATGGCTACACCTTC.

The DNA for the CDR3 is TGTGCCAGCAGTTTGGGTTTAGGGGCGCTAGCGACCATCTACGAGCAGTACTTC. This codes for CASSLGLGALATIYEQYF. This rearrangement joins TRBV28 to TRBJ2-7; maybe TRBD2 (6 bases). The V end was cut by 3 bases, the J end by 3 bases, with 24 bases between. Germline V lookup: CDR1 MDHEN, CDR2 SYDVKM. The CDR3 loop spans 18 amino acids.

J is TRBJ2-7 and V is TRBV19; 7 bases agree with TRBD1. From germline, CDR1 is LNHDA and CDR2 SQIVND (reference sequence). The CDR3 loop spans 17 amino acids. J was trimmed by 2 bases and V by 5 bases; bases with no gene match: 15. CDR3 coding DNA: TGTGCCAGTAGTGCCCGGAACCGGGACAGATTTACCTACGAGCAGTACTTC. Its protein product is CASSARNRDRFTYEQYF.

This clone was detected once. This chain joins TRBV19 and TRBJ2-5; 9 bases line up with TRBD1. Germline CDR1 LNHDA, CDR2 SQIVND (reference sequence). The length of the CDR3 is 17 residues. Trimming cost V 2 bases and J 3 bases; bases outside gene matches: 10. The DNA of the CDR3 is TGTGCCAGTAGTATAAAAACCTGGACAGGGGATAAAGAGACCCAGTACTTC. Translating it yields CASSIKTWTGDKETQYF.

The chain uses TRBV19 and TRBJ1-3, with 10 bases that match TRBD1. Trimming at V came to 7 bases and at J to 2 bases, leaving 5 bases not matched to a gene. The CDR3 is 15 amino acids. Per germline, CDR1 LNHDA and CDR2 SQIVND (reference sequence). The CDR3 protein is CASTSGQGTGNTIYF. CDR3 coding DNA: TGTGCCAGTACCTCGGGACAGGGGACTGGAAACACCATATATTTT.

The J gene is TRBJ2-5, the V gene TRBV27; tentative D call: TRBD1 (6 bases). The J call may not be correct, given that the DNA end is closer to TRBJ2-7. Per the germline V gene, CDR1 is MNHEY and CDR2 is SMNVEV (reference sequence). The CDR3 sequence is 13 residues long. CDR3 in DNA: TGTGCCAGCGGTCAGGGGATGACCTACGAGCAGTACTTC. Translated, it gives CASGQGMTYEQYF.

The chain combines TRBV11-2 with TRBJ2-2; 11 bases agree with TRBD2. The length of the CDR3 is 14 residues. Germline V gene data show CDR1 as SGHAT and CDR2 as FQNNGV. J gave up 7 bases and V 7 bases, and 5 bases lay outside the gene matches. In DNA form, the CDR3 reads TGTGCCAGCAAGACTAGCGGGAAGATCGGGGAGCTGTTTTTT. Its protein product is CASKTSGKIGELFF.

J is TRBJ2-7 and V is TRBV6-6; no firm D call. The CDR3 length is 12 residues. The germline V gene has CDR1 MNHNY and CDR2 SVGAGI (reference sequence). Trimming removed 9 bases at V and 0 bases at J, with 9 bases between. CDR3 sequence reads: CASHGFSYEQYF. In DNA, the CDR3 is TGTGCCAGTCATGGATTCTCCTACGAGCAGTACTTC.

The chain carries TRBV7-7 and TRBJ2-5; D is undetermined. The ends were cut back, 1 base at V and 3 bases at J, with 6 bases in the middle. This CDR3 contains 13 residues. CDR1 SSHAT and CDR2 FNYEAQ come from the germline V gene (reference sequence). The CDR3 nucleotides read TGTGCCAGCAGCTTAGGATTTGAAGAGACCCAGTACTTC. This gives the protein CASSLGFEETQYF.

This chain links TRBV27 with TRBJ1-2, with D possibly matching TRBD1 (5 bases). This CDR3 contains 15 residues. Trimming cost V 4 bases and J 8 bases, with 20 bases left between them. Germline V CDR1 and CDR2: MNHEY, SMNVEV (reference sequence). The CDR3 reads CASSSPSQGRRGYTF. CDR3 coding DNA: TGTGCCAGCAGTTCTCCTTCTCAGGGACGGCGGGGCTACACCTTC.

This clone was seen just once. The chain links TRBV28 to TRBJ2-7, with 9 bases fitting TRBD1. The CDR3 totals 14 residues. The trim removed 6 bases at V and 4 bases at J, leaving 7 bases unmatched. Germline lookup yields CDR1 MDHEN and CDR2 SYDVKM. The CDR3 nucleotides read TGTGCCAGCAGCTATACAGGGGGCGCGTACGAGCAGTACTTC. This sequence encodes CASSYTGGAYEQYF.

The CDR3 region is CASSPRTDYGYTF. The CDR3 DNA sequence: TGTGCCAGCAGCCCTCGGACAGACTATGGCTACACCTTC. The chain couples TRBV5-4 to TRBJ1-2; the D gene is possibly TRBD1 (6 bases). Germline V gene data show CDR1 as SGHNT and CDR2 as YYREEE (reference sequence). The CDR3 loop spans 13 amino acids. The V gene lost 4 bases and the J gene lost 3 bases, with 10 bases spanning the gap.

In DNA form, the CDR3 reads TGTGCCAGCAGTTCACTAGCGGGAGTTTCTAATGAGCAGTTCTTC. Protein: CASSSLAGVSNEQFF. V is TRBV28 and J is TRBJ2-1; TRBD2 matches 11 bases. The CDR3 sequence is 15 residues long. Trimming at V came to 4 bases and at J to 7 bases, leaving 6 bases not matched to a gene. CDR1 and CDR2 (germline): MDHEN, SYDVKM.

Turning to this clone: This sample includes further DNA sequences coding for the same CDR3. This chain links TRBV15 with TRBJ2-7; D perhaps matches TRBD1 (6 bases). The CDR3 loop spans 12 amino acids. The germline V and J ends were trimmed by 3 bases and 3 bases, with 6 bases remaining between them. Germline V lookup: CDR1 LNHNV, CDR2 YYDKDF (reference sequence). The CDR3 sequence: CATSRDSYEQYF. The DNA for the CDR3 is TGTGCCACCAGCAGGGACAGCTACGAGCAGTACTTC.

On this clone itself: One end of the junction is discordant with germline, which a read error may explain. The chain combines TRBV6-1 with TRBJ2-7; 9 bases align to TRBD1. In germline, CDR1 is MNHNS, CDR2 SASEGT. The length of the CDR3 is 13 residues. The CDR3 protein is CASREGTGPEQYF. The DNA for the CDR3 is TGTGCCAGCAGGGAAGGGACAGGGCCCGAGCAGTACTTC.

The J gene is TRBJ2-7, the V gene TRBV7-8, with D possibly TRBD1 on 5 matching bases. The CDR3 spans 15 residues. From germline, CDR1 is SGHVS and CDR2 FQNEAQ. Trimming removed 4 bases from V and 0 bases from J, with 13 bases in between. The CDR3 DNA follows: TGTGCCAGCAGCTCCCCCGAAGGGGTCTCCTACGAGCAGTACTTC. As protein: CASSSPEGVSYEQYF.

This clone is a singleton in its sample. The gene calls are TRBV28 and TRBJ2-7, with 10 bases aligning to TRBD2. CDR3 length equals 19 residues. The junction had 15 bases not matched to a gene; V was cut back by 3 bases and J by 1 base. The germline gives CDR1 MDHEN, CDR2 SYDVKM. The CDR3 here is CASSFSSGRPLHFSYEQYF. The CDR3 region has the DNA TGTGCCAGCAGTTTCTCTAGCGGGAGACCGTTACATTTTTCCTACGAGCAGTACTTC.

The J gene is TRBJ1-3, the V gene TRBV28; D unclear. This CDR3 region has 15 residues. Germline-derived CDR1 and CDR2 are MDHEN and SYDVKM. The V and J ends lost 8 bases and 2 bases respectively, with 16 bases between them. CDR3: CASVRRENAGNTIYF. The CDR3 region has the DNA TGTGCCAGCGTCCGGAGGGAGAACGCTGGAAACACCATATATTTT.

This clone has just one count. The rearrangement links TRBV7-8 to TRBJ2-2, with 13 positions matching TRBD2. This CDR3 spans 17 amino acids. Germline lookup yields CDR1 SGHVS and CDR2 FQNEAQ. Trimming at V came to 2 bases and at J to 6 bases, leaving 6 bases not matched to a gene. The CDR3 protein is CASSLPLAGGPAGELFF. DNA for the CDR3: TGTGCCAGCAGCTTACCACTAGCGGGAGGGCCAGCCGGGGAGCTGTTTTTT.

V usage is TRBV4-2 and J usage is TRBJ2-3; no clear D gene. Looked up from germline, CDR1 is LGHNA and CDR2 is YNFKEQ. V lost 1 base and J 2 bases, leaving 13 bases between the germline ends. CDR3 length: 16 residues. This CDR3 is CASSQVVLEPTDTQYF. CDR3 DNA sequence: TGTGCCAGCAGCCAAGTAGTCTTGGAACCCACAGATACGCAGTATTTT.

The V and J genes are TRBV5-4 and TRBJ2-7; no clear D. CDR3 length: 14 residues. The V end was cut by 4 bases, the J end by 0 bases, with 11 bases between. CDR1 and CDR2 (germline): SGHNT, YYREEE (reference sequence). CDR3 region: CASSPGDSSYEQYF. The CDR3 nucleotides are TGTGCCAGCAGCCCCGGTGATTCCTCCTACGAGCAGTACTTC.